This T cell receptor beta chain is from a study of T cell responses to AZD1222 COVID-19 vaccine. V was pared by 6 bases and J by 3 bases, with 9 bases between. The CDR3 runs 12 residues. CDR1 and CDR2 (germline): MNHEY, SVGAGI. Assay: immunoSEQ multiplex PCR; the TCRdb copy retains only in-frame clones and omits some. This sample has 130,000 or so clones, with 89% found just once. This chain uses TRBV6-5 with TRBJ2-7, with D uncertain. Sequenced here: peripheral blood, sampled on day 0 of AZD1222 vaccination. This TCR was recovered from an adult in good health. The CDR3 spells CASSSALYEQYF. In DNA, the CDR3 is TGTGCCAGCAGCTCTGCCCTCTACGAGCAGTACTTC.